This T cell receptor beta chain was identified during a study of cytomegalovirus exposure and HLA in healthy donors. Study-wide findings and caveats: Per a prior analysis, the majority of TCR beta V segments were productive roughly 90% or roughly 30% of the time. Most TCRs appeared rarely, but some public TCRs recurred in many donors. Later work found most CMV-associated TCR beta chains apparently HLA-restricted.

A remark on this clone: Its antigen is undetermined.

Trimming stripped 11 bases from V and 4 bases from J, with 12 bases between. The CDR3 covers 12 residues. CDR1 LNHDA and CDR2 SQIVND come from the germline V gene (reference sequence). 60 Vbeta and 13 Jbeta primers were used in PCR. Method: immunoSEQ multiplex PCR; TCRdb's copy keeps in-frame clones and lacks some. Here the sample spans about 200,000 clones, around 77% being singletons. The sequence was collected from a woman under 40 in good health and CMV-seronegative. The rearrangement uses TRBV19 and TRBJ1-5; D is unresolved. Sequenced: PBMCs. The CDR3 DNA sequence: TGTGCCTCTAGAAGGTGGAATCAGCCCCAGCATTTT. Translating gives CASRRWNQPQHF.